A selection of T cell receptor beta chains follows, all from one sample in a study of cytomegalovirus exposure and HLA in healthy donors. Libraries were prepared by immunoSEQ multiplex PCR; TCRdb keeps only in-frame clonotypes and omits some of them. The sample includes roughly 140,000 clones, over 70% of them seen just once. Sequenced material: PBMCs. The source of these receptors is a man aged 40-50 years in good health and CMV-seronegative. Each CDR3 is given with its conserved first and last residue. D genes are given only for firm matches. Expanded clones are given a class, and other clones once, few, many or no size at all.

TRBV5-6	NA	TRBD1	TRBJ1-2	CASSRPPRGHGYTF	TGTGCCAGCAGCCGCCCTCCGAGGGGGCATGGCTACACCTTC
TRBV27	NA	NA	TRBJ2-7	CASSLWGRSSYEQYF	TGTGCCAGCAGTTTATGGGGCCGGAGCTCCTACGAGCAGTACTTC
TRBV18	few	NA	TRBJ1-1	CASSPLDNSNTEAFF	TGTGCCAGCTCACCACTAGACAACTCGAACACTGAAGCTTTCTTT
TRBV2	NA	NA	TRBJ1-1	CASSQTGLLIPEAFF	TGTGCCAGCAGCCAGACAGGACTGCTCATCCCTGAAGCTTTCTTT
TRBV7-8	NA	TRBD1	TRBJ2-7	CASSPTGTGAYEQYF	TGTGCCAGCAGCCCGACCGGGACAGGGGCATACGAGCAGTACTTC
TRBV27	NA	TRBD1	TRBJ1-4	CASSNRGGAEEKLFF	TGTGCCAGCAGTAACAGGGGTGGAGCCGAGGAAAAACTGTTTTTT
TRBV27	NA	TRBD2	TRBJ2-5	CASRPRLAGQETQYF	TGTGCCAGCAGACCCCGACTAGCGGGGCAAGAGACCCAGTACTTC
TRBV5-1	NA	TRBD1	TRBJ2-7	CASSLDRGANYEQYF	TGCGCCAGCAGCTTGGACAGGGGAGCTAACTACGAGCAGTACTTC
TRBV7-2	NA	NA	TRBJ2-3	CASSSTGGRGGGTDTQYF	TGTGCCAGCAGCTCCACAGGGGGGCGTGGGGGGGGCACAGATACGCAGTATTTT
TRBV2	NA	TRBD2	TRBJ2-5	CASRSGGGIETQYF	TGTGCCAGCAGGAGCGGGGGGGGGATTGAGACCCAGTACTTC
TRBV29-1	NA	TRBD1	TRBJ2-7	CSVTGGRSYEQYF	TGCAGCGTGACAGGGGGCCGGTCCTACGAGCAGTACTTC
TRBV6-6	NA	NA	TRBJ1-5	CASKTSGVQPQHF	TGTGCCAGCAAGACGTCAGGGGTACAGCCCCAGCATTTT
TRBV11-2	NA	TRBD1	TRBJ2-3	CASSGTAGQGPDTQYF	TGTGCCAGCAGCGGGACGGCGGGACAGGGACCAGATACGCAGTATTTT
TRBV27	NA	TRBD2	TRBJ2-1	CASSFSFPGGRNEQFF	TGTGCCAGCAGTTTTAGTTTCCCGGGGGGGAGGAATGAGCAGTTCTTC
TRBV5-1	NA	TRBD2	TRBJ2-7	CASSLGGTSGVYEQYF	TGCGCCAGCAGCTTGGGAGGGACTAGCGGGGTCTACGAGCAGTACTTC
TRBV5-1	NA	NA	TRBJ2-3	CASSLGRGRLEYF	TGCGCCAGCAGCTTGGGGCGGGGACGCCTCGAGTATTTT
TRBV27	NA	NA	TRBJ1-1	CASSFGQNTEAFF	TGTGCCAGCAGTTTTGGACAGAACACTGAAGCTTTCTTT
TRBV28	NA	NA	TRBJ2-5	CASSDSPQETQYF	TGTGCCAGCAGCGACAGTCCTCAAGAGACCCAGTACTTC
TRBV5-1	once	TRBD1	TRBJ1-6	CASSFDRGNSPLHF	TGCGCCAGCAGCTTTGACAGGGGCAATTCACCCCTCCACTTT
TRBV5-1	NA	TRBD2	TRBJ2-7	CASSSGLAGGPDEQYF	TGCGCCAGCAGCTCCGGACTAGCGGGGGGGCCGGACGAGCAGTACTTC
TRBV18	NA	NA	TRBJ1-5	CASSLENQPQHF	TGTGCCAGCTCACTGGAGAATCAGCCCCAGCATTTT
TRBV30	once	TRBD1	TRBJ1-1	CAWRDQGATEAFF	TGTGCCTGGAGAGACCAGGGGGCCACTGAAGCTTTCTTT
TRBV6-1	few	TRBD1	TRBJ1-1	CASSEAGTGNTEAFF	TGTGCCAGCAGTGAAGCTGGGACAGGGAACACTGAAGCTTTCTTT
TRBV2	NA	TRBD1	TRBJ1-1	CASSEEGGQGAGRAFF	TGTGCCAGCAGTGAAGAGGGGGGACAGGGGGCTGGAAGGGCTTTCTTT
TRBV28	NA	NA	TRBJ1-1	CASSLLKGQNTEAFF	TGTGCCAGCAGTTTATTGAAGGGACAGAACACTGAAGCTTTCTTT
TRBV7-3	NA	NA	TRBJ2-5	CASSLSAGETQYF	TGTGCCAGCAGCTTGAGCGCCGGTGAGACCCAGTACTTC